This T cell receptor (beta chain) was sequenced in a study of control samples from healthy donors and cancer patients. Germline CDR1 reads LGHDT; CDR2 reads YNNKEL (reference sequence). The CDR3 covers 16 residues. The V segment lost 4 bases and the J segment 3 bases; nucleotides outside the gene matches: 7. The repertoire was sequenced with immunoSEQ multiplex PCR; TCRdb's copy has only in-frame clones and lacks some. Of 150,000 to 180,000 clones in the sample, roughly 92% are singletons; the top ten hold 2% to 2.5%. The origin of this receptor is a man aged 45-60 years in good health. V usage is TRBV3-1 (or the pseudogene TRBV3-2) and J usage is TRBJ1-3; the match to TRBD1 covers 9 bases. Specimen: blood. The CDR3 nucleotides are TGTGCCAGCAGCCCCCAGACAGGGGGAGGTGGAAACACCATATATTTT. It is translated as CASSPQTGGGGNTIYF.